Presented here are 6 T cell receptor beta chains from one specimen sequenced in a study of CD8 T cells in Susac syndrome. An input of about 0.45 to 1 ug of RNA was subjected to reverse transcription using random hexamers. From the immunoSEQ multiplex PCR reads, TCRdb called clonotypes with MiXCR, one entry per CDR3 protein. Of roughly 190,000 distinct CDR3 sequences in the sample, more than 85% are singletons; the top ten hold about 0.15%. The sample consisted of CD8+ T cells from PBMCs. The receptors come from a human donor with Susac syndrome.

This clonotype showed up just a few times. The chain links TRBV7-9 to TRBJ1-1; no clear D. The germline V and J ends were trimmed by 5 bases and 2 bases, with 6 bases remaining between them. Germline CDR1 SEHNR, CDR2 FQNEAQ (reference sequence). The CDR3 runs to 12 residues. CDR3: CASSPPNTEAFF. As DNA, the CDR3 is TGTGCCAGCAGCCCTCCTAACACTGAAGCTTTCTTT. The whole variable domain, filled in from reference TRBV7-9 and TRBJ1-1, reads DTGVSQNPRHKITKRGQNVTFRCDPISEHNRLYWYRQTLGQGPEFLTYFQNEAQLEKSRLLSDRFSAERPKGSFSTLEIQRTEQGDSAMYLCASSPPNTEAFFGQGTRLTVV.

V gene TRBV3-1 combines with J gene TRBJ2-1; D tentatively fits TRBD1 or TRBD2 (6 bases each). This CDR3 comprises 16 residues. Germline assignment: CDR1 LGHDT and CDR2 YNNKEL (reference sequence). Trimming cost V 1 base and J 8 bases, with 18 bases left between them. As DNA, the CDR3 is TGTGCCAGCAGCCAAGGTTGGGGGGCAGTTTTAGATGAGCAGTTCTTC. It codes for CASSQGWGAVLDEQFF.

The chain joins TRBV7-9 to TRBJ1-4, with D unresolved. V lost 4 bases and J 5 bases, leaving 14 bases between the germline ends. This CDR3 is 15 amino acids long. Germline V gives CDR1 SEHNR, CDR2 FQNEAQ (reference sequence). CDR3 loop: CASSSRESRNEKLFF. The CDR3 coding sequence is TGTGCCAGCAGCTCTCGGGAGAGCCGAAATGAAAAACTGTTTTTT.

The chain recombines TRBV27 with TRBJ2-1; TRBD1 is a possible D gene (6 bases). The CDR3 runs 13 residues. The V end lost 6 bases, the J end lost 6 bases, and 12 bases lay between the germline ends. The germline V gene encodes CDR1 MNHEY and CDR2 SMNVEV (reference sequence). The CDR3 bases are TGTGCCAGCAGGGATACAGGGATCAATGAGCAGTTCTTC. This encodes CASRDTGINEQFF.

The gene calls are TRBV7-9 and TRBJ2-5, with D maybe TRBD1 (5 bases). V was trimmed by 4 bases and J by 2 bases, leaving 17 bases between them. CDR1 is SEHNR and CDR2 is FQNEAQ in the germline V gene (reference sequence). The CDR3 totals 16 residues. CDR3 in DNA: TGTGCCAGCAGCTCGGCCCACACAGGCCAACAAGAGACCCAGTACTTC. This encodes CASSSAHTGQQETQYF.

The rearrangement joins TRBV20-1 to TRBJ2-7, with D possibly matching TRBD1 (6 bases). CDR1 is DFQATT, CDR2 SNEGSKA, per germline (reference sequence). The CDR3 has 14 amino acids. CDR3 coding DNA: TGCGGACAGTTTAGGGGCCTAAGCTCCTACGAGCAGTACTTC. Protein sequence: CGQFRGLSSYEQYF.